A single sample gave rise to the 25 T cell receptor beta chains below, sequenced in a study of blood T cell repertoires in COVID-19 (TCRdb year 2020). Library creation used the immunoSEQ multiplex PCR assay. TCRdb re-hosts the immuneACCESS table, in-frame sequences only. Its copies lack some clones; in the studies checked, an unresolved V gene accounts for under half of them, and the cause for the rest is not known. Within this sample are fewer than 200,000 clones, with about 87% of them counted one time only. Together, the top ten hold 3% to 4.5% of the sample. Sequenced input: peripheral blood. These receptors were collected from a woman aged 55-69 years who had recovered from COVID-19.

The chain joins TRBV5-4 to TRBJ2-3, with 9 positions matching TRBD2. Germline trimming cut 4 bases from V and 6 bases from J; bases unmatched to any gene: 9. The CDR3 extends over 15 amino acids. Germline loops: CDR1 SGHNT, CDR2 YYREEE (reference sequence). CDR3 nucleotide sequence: TGTGCCAGCAGCCTCGCGGGGGGGACGCCTGATACGCAGTATTTT. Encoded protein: CASSLAGGTPDTQYF. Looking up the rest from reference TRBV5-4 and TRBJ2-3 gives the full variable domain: ETGVTQSPTHLIKTRGQQVTLRCSSQSGHNTVSWYQQALGQGPQFIFQYYREEENGRGNFPPRFSGLQFPNYSSELNVNALELDDSALYLCASSLAGGTPDTQYFGPGTRLTVL.

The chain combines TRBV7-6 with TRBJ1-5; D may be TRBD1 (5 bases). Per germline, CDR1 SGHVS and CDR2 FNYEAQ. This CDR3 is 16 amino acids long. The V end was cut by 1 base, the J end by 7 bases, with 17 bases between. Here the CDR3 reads CASSLEQGLSGQPQHF. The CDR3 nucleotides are TGTGCCAGCAGCTTAGAGCAGGGTCTGTCCGGACAGCCCCAGCATTTT.

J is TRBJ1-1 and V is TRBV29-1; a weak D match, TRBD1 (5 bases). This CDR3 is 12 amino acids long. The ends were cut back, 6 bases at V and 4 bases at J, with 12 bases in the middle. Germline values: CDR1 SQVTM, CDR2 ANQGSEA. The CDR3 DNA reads TGCAGCGTAGAAAGACAGACCACTGAAGCTTTCTTT. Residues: CSVERQTTEAFF.

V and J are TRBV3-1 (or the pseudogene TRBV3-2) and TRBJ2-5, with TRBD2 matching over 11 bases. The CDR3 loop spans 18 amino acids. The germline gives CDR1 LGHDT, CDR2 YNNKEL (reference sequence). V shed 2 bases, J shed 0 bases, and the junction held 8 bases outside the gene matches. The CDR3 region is CASSQLRLAGGHQETQYF. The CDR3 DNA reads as TGTGCCAGCAGCCAACTTAGGCTAGCGGGGGGCCACCAAGAGACCCAGTACTTC.

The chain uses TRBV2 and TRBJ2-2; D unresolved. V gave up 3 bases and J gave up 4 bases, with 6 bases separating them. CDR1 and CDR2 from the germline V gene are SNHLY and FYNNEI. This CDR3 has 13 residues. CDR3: CASSDSSTGELFF. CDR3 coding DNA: TGTGCCAGCAGTGATTCCAGCACCGGGGAGCTGTTTTTT.

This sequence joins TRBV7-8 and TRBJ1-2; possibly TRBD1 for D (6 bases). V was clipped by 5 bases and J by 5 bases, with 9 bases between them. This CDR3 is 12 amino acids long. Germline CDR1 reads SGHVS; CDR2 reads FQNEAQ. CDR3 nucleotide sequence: TGTGCCAGCAGCCGGGACATTTATGGCTACACCTTC. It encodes CASSRDIYGYTF. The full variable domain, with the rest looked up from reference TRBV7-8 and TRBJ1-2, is GAGVSQSPRYKVAKRGQDVALRCDPISGHVSLFWYQQALGQGPEFLTYFQNEAQLDKSGLPSDRFFAERPEGSVSTLKIQRTQQEDSAVYLCASSRDIYGYTFGSGTRLTVV.

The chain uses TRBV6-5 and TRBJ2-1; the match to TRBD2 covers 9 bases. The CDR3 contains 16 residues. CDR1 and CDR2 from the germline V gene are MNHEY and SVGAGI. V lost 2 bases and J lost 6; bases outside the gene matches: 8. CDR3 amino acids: CASSYPAGGPPNEQFF. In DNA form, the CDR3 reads TGTGCCAGCAGTTACCCCGCGGGGGGGCCGCCCAATGAGCAGTTCTTC.

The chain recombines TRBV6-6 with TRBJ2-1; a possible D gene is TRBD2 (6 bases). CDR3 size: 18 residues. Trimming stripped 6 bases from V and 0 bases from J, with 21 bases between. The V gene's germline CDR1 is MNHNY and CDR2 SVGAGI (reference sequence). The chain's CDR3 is CASRRTGLPYSSYNEQFF. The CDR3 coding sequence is TGTGCCAGCAGGCGAACGGGACTGCCTTACAGCTCCTACAATGAGCAGTTCTTC.

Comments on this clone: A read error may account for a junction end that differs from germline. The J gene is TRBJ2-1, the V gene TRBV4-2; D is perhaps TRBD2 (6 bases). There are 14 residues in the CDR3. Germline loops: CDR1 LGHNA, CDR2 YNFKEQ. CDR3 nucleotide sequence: TGTGCCAGCAGCCTCCGACTAGAAGGCAATGAGCAATTCTTC. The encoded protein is CASSLRLEGNEQFF.

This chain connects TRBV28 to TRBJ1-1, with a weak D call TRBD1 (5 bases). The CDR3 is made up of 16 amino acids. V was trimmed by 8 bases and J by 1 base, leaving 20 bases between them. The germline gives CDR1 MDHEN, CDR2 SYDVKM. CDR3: CASGGEFNNGNTEAFF. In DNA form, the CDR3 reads TGTGCCAGCGGGGGGGAGTTCAATAATGGGAACACTGAAGCTTTCTTT.

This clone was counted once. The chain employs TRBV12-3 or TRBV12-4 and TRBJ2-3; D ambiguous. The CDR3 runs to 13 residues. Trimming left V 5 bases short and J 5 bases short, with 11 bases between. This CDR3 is CASSLDWVDTQYF. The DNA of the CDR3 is TGTGCCAGCAGTCTCGACTGGGTAGATACGCAGTATTTT.

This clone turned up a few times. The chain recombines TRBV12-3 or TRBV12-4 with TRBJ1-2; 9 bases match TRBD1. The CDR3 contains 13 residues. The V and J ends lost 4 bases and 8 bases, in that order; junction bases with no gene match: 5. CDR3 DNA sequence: TGTGCCAGCAGTTCTGGACAGGGGACGGGCTACACCTTC. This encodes CASSSGQGTGYTF.

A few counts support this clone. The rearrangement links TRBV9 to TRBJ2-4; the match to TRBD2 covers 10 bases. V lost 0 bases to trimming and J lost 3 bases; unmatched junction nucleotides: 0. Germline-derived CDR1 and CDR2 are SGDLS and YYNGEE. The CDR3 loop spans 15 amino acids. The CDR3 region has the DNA TGTGCCAGCAGCGTAGTAGCGGGGGGCAAAAACATTCAGTACTTC. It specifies CASSVVAGGKNIQYF.

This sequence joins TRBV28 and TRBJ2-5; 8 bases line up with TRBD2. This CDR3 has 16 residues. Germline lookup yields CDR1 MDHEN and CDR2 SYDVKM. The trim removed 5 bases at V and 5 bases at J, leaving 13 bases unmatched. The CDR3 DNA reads TGTGCCAGCAGTCTAGTAGCGGGGTCACCTGGGGAGACCCAGTACTTC. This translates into CASSLVAGSPGETQYF.

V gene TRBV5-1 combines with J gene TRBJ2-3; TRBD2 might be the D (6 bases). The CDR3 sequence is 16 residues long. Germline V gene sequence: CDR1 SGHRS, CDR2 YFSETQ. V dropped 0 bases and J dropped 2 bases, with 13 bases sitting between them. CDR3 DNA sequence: TGCGCCAGCAGCTTGGGCGGGACTTCTTACACAGATACGCAGTATTTT. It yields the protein CASSLGGTSYTDTQYF.

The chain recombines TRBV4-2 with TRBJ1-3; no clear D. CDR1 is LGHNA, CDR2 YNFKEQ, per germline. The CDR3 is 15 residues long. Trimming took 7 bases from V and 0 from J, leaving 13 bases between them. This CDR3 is CASTAGRFSGNTIYF. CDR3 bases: TGTGCCAGCACGGCAGGCCGTTTCTCTGGAAACACCATATATTTT.

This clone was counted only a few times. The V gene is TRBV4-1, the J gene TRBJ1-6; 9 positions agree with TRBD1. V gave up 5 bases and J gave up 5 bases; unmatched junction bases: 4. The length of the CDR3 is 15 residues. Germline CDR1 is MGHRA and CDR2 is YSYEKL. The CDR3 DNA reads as TGCGCCAGCAGCACCGGGACAGGGAATAATTCACCCCTCCACTTT. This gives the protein CASSTGTGNNSPLHF.

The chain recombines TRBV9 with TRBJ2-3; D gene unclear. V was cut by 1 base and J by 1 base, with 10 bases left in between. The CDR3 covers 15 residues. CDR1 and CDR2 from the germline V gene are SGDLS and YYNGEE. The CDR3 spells CASSVTDKRTDTQYF. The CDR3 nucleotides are TGTGCCAGCAGCGTAACCGACAAGCGCACAGATACGCAGTATTTT.

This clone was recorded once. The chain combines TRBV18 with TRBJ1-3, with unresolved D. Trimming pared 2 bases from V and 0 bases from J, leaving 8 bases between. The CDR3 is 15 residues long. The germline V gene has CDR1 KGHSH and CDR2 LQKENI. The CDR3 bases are TGTGCCAGCTCACCAGACTCCAGCTCTGGAAACACCATATATTTT. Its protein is CASSPDSSSGNTIYF.

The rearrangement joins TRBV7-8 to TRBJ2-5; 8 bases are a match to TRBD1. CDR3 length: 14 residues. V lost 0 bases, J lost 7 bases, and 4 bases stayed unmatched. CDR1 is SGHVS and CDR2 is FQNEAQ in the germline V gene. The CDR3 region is CASSLAGQGRTQYF. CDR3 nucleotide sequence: TGTGCCAGCAGCTTAGCAGGACAGGGTCGGACCCAGTACTTC.

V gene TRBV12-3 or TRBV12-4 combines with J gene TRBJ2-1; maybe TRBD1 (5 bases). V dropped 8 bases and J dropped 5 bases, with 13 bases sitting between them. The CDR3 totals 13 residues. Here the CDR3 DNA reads TGTGCCAGCCTGTCTGGGGCTAACAATGAGCAGTTCTTC. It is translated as CASLSGANNEQFF.

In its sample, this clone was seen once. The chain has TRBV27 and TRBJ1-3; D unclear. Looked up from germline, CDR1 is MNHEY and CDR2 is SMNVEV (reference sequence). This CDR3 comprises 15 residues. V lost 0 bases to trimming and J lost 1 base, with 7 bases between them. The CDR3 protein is CASSLSWQSGNTIYF. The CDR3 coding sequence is TGTGCCAGCAGTTTATCGTGGCAGTCTGGAAACACCATATATTTT.

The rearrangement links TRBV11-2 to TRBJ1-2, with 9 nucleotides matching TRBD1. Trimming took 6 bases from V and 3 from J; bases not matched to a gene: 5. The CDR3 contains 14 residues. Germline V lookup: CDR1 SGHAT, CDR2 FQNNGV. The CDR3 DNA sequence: TGTGCCAGCAGGACGACAGGGGGACACTATGGCTACACCTTC. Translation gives CASRTTGGHYGYTF.

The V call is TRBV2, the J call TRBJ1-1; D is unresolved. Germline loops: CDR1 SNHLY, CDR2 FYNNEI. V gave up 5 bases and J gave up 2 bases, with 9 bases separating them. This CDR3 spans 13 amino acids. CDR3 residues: CASSIQENTEAFF. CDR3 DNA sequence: TGTGCCAGCAGTATCCAGGAAAACACTGAAGCTTTCTTT.

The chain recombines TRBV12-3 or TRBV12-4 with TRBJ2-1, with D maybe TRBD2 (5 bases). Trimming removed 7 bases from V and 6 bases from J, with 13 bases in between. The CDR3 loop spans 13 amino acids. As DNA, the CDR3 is TGTGCCAGCACCGAGGGCAGACCCAATGAGCAGTTCTTC. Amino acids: CASTEGRPNEQFF.